The present T cell receptor (beta chain) was sequenced within a study of beta chain features in type 1 diabetes. Findings and limits, study-wide: The study found moderately but significantly shorter TCRB CDR3s in all four CD4+ subsets of Type 1 diabetes patients.

Comments on this clone: What it binds is not known.

The isolated RNA, all of it, was reverse transcribed, so expressed TCRB transcripts were what got sequenced. Samples of naive, central memory and regulatory T cells yielded a mean of about 3.5 million reads. Assay: immunoSEQ multiplex PCR; the TCRdb copy retains only in-frame clones and omits some. Here the sample spans about 170,000 clones, roughly 8% being singletons. V lost 7 bases and J lost 0, with 10 bases in between. The CDR3 totals 14 residues. CDR1 is LNHNV and CDR2 is YYDKDF in the germline V gene (reference sequence). J is TRBJ2-1 and V is TRBV15; D gene uncertain. Sequences were obtained from central memory CD4+ T cells from blood. The receptor's source is a man between 18 and 29 years old with type 1 diabetes. CDR3 nucleotides: TGTGCCACCACATCGGGTAACTCCTACAATGAGCAGTTCTTC. Its protein product is CATTSGNSYNEQFF. The whole variable domain, remainder taken from reference TRBV15 and TRBJ2-1, is DAMVIQNPRYQVTQFGKPVTLSCSQTLNHNVMYWYQQKSSQAPKLLFHYYDKDFNNEADTPDNFQSRRPNTSFCFLDIRSPGLGDTAMYLCATTSGNSYNEQFFGPGTRLTVL.